The 18 T cell receptor beta chains listed next were all sequenced from one sample in a study of blood T cells in healthy people across ages. The second PCR ran roughly 6 to 11 cycles with a sample-barcoded 5' primer and J-beta primers. TCRdb recomputed calls from the 5' RACE reads with MiXCR, one row per CDR3 protein. Here the sample spans approximately 2,000,000 distinct CDR3 sequences, about two fifths being singletons. The source material was blood. These receptor sequences come from a human donor in good health.

The chain recombines TRBV3-1 with TRBJ2-6; maybe TRBD1 (5 bases). The CDR3 has 14 amino acids. Germline CDR1 LGHDT, CDR2 YNNKEL (reference sequence). The V end lost 3 bases, the J end lost 7 bases, and 10 bases lay between the germline ends. The CDR3 sequence: CASSQFRGANVLTF. The DNA for the CDR3 is TGTGCCAGCAGCCAGTTTAGGGGAGCCAACGTCCTGACTTTC.

The chain joins TRBV29-1 to TRBJ2-2; D unresolved. From germline, CDR1 is SQVTM and CDR2 ANQGSEA. Trimming took 3 bases from V and 0 from J, leaving 11 bases between them. The CDR3 has 15 residues. The CDR3 nucleotides are TGCAGCGTTGAGATAAGCCAGGCGAACACCGGGGAGCTGTTTTTT. This translates into CSVEISQANTGELFF.

The rearrangement uses TRBV25-1 and TRBJ2-1, with 8 bases matching TRBD1. Per germline, CDR1 MGHDK and CDR2 SYGVNS. Germline trimming cut 5 bases from V and 7 bases from J; bases unmatched to any gene: 16. The CDR3 contains 17 residues. CDR3 bases: TGTGCCAGCAGTCAAATATTGGACAGGGATGGGGTGAATGAGCAGTTCTTC. Translating it yields CASSQILDRDGVNEQFF.

The chain combines TRBV6-5 with TRBJ1-1, with 9 bases lining up with TRBD1. This CDR3 contains 16 residues. Germline lookup yields CDR1 MNHEY and CDR2 SVGAGI. With 3 bases clipped from V and 0 bases from J, the junction kept 5 bases outside the gene matches. The CDR3 bases are TGTGCCAGCAGTTATATCGGGACAGGGTTGAACACTGAAGCTTTCTTT. This gives the protein CASSYIGTGLNTEAFF.

The genes are TRBV7-3 and TRBJ2-5; D is ambiguous. Trimming left V 2 bases short and J 3 bases short, with 13 bases between. CDR3 length: 15 amino acids. Per germline, CDR1 SGHTA and CDR2 FQGTGA. This chain's CDR3 is CASSLGVTGEETQYF. CDR3 sequence (DNA): TGTGCCAGCAGCTTAGGAGTCACGGGCGAAGAGACCCAGTACTTC.

In its sample, this clonotype was seen many times. The J gene is TRBJ2-7, the V gene TRBV29-1, with TRBD1 identical over 9 bases. CDR1 and CDR2 from the germline V gene are SQVTM and ANQGSEA. Trimming cost V 4 bases and J 3 bases; bases outside gene matches: 7. The CDR3 is made up of 14 amino acids. The CDR3 coding sequence is TGCAGCGTTGCGTGGACAGGGGAGGACTACGAGCAGTACTTC. Amino acids: CSVAWTGEDYEQYF.

The chain joins TRBV5-1 to TRBJ2-3; 8 bases align to TRBD1. V shed 4 bases, J shed 4 bases, and the junction held 11 bases outside the gene matches. The length of the CDR3 is 16 residues. CDR1 SGHRS and CDR2 YFSETQ come from the germline V gene. The CDR3 protein is CASSTQTGAISDTQYF. CDR3 nucleotide sequence: TGCGCCAGCAGCACACAGACAGGGGCGATATCAGATACGCAGTATTTT.

The chain uses TRBV11-2 and TRBJ1-1; weak D call: TRBD1 (6 bases). CDR3 length: 14 amino acids. Between the trimmed V and J ends, which lost 2 bases and 4 bases, there was a span of 11 bases. Germline CDR1 and CDR2: SGHAT and FQNNGV. The CDR3 protein is CASSLIRGPTEAFF. The CDR3 bases are TGTGCCAGCAGCTTAATACGGGGGCCCACTGAAGCTTTCTTT.

The sample holds a few counts of this clonotype. The genes are TRBV7-2 and TRBJ1-4; 8 bases fit TRBD1. Per the germline V gene, CDR1 is SGHTA and CDR2 is FQGNSA. V dropped 6 bases and J dropped 8; count of bases not matched to a gene: 11. The CDR3 runs 15 residues. The CDR3 sequence: CASSSRTGRSEKLFF. The CDR3 bases are TGTGCCAGCAGTTCCCGGACAGGGAGGAGCGAAAAACTGTTTTTT.

V usage is TRBV7-9 and J usage is TRBJ2-1, with a weak D call TRBD2 (6 bases). V gave up 3 bases and J gave up 8 bases, with 11 bases separating them. The CDR3 has 13 amino acids. Germline V gives CDR1 SEHNR, CDR2 FQNEAQ (reference sequence). CDR3 loop: CASSFPGVHEQFF. The CDR3 nucleotides read TGTGCCAGCAGCTTCCCGGGGGTCCATGAGCAGTTCTTC.

The chain combines TRBV29-1 with TRBJ2-7; D is undetermined. V lost 4 bases, J lost 0 bases, and 10 bases lay in between. The CDR3 is 13 amino acids. Germline CDR1 is SQVTM and CDR2 is ANQGSEA. The CDR3 is CSVAFALSYEQYF. The CDR3 DNA is TGCAGCGTTGCCTTTGCCCTCTCCTACGAGCAGTACTTC.

The rearrangement uses TRBV6-5 and TRBJ2-4; no firm D call. TRBJ2-5 matches the DNA end more closely, so the J call is doubtful. Germline V gives CDR1 MNHEY, CDR2 SVGAGI. The CDR3 has 13 amino acids. CDR3 protein: CASWAAREQTQYF. Written as DNA, the CDR3 is TGTGCCAGCTGGGCAGCCCGAGAGCAGACCCAGTACTTC.

The gene calls are TRBV4-3 and TRBJ2-7; the D is unclear. Per germline, CDR1 LGHNA and CDR2 YSLEER. Trimming took off 0 bases at V and 3 bases at J, with 9 bases between the two ends. The CDR3 has 14 residues. CDR3 bases: TGCGCCAGCAGCCAAGATGTAGGATACTACGAGCAGTACTTC. Amino acid sequence: CASSQDVGYYEQYF.

This clonotype was recorded many times. This rearrangement joins TRBV12-3 or TRBV12-4 to TRBJ2-1; 9 bases match TRBD2. V was pared by 5 bases and J by 5 bases, with 7 bases of the junction left unmatched. CDR3 size: 15 residues. The DNA of the CDR3 is TGTGCCAGCAGTCCCCAGGGCGGGGGGGACAATGAGCAGTTCTTC. Encoded protein: CASSPQGGGDNEQFF.

This clonotype was counted between two and nine times. This chain joins TRBV20-1 and TRBJ2-3; 9 bases map to TRBD2. With V trimmed by 1 base and J by 0 bases, 8 bases remained unmatched. Germline CDR1 and CDR2: DFQATT and SNEGSKA (reference sequence). The CDR3 loop spans 17 amino acids. CDR3 sequence (DNA): TGCAGTGCTAGAGCCAGCGGGGGGTTTATTAGCACAGATACGCAGTATTTT. It is translated as CSARASGGFISTDTQYF.

This clonotype was seen a few times. This chain joins TRBV7-2 and TRBJ1-2; maybe TRBD1 (6 bases). The CDR3 has 14 residues. The V gene's germline CDR1 is SGHTA and CDR2 FQGNSA. Trimming removed 7 bases at V and 3 bases at J, with 15 bases between. CDR3 amino acids: CASNPGQPYYGYTF. The CDR3 DNA sequence: TGTGCCAGCAACCCCGGACAGCCCTACTATGGCTACACCTTC.

This clonotype was recorded a few times. This chain connects TRBV27 to TRBJ2-3, with TRBD2 matching over 9 bases. Losses at the gene ends were 2 bases for V and 5 bases for J; bases not matched to a gene: 8. The CDR3 runs 16 residues. Germline lookup yields CDR1 MNHEY and CDR2 SMNVEV (reference sequence). The CDR3 coding sequence is TGTGCCAGCAGTTTACAGGGCGGGGGGGCCGGAGATACGCAGTATTTT. Amino acid sequence: CASSLQGGGAGDTQYF.

This clonotype was picked up many times. The V and J genes are TRBV5-1 and TRBJ1-2, with 7 bases fitting TRBD1. CDR3 size: 13 residues. CDR1 and CDR2 (germline): SGHRS, YFSETQ. V gave up 4 bases and J gave up 6 bases; unmatched junction bases: 6. As DNA, the CDR3 is TGCGCCAGCAGCCCCGACAGGGAAGATGGCTACACCTTC. Residues: CASSPDREDGYTF. Full variable domain (remainder filled in from reference TRBV5-1 and TRBJ1-2): KAGVTQTPRYLIKTRGQQVTLSCSPISGHRSVSWYQQTPGQGLQFLFEYFSETQRNKGNFPGRFSGRQFSNSRSEMNVSTLELGDSALYLCASSPDREDGYTFGSGTRLTVV.